These 27 T cell receptor beta chains share one sample of origin, sequenced in a study of T cells in narcolepsy. Data came from immunoSEQ multiplex PCR; TCRdb stores just in-frame clones and leaves some out. The sample contains around 30,000 clones, around 83% of which appear only once. The sequencing input was CD45RA- memory CD4+ T cells from PBMCs. These TCRs come from a human donor with narcolepsy.

The V call is TRBV5-6, the J call TRBJ1-3; TRBD1 is a possible D gene (5 bases). The CDR3 has 16 amino acids. Trimming cost V 4 bases and J 4 bases, with 18 bases left between them. The germline CDR1 and CDR2 sequences are SGHDT and YYEEEE. The CDR3 coding sequence is TGTGCCAGCAGCCGCATCCGGGGCCCGGGAGGAAACACCATATATTTT. As protein: CASSRIRGPGGNTIYF.

Only one count was recorded for this clone. J is TRBJ1-5 and V is TRBV2; possible D gene TRBD1, 5 bases. The CDR3 has 14 residues. Germline CDR1 SNHLY, CDR2 FYNNEI. The V end was cut by 7 bases, the J end by 2 bases, with 12 bases between. In DNA, the CDR3 is TGTGCCAGCACCAGGGAAAGAGGCAATCAGCCCCAGCATTTT. It specifies CASTRERGNQPQHF.

The sample holds one count of this clone. This rearrangement joins TRBV29-1 to TRBJ2-7, with a weak D call TRBD2 (5 bases). CDR3 size: 15 residues. V was clipped by 2 bases and J by 2 bases, with 16 bases between them. CDR1 is SQVTM, CDR2 ANQGSEA, per germline. CDR3 bases: TGCAGCGTTGAAACCCCTGGCGGGTTGCCCTACGAGCAGTACTTC. Translated: CSVETPGGLPYEQYF.

The chain has TRBV13 and TRBJ1-5; D is perhaps TRBD1 (6 bases). Trimming left V 0 bases short and J 6 bases short, with 15 bases between. The CDR3 runs to 16 residues. Per the germline V gene, CDR1 is PRHDT and CDR2 is FYEKMQ (reference sequence). The CDR3 loop is CASSLGRGRGAQPQHF. The CDR3 DNA follows: TGTGCCAGCAGCTTAGGCCGGGGCAGGGGAGCTCAGCCCCAGCATTTT.

In DNA, the CDR3 is TGTGCCAGCAGCTTAGTGGAGGATACGCAGTATTTT. It translates to CASSLVEDTQYF. The chain couples TRBV7-6 to TRBJ2-3; D is ambiguous. The germline gives CDR1 SGHVS, CDR2 FNYEAQ. With 1 base removed from V and 6 bases from J, the gap between germline ends came to 5 bases. The CDR3 has 12 residues. Full variable domain (outside the CDR3, taken from reference TRBV7-6 and TRBJ2-3): GAGVSQSPRYKVTKRGQDVALRCDPISGHVSLYWYRQALGQGPEFLTYFNYEAQQDKSGLPNDRFSAERPEGSISTLTIQRTEQRDSAMYRCASSLVEDTQYFGPGTRLTVL.

The genes are TRBV6-5 and TRBJ1-1; D is unclear. V lost 7 bases, J lost 5 bases, and 17 bases lay in between. CDR1 MNHEY and CDR2 SVGAGI come from the germline V gene. CDR3 size: 14 residues. The CDR3 coding sequence is TGTGCCAGCACAATCACGGACGGTACAACTGAAGCTTTCTTT. As protein: CASTITDGTTEAFF.

This clone was found once. The CDR3 DNA sequence: TGCGCCAGCAGCTCAATTCCACCGACTAGTGACGGGGGGACCCAGTACTTC. This translates into CASSSIPPTSDGGTQYF. The rearrangement uses TRBV5-1 and TRBJ2-5, with TRBD2 as a possible D gene (6 bases). V lost 3 bases, J lost 7 bases, and 25 bases lay in between. Germline V gene lookup returns CDR1 SGHRS and CDR2 YFSETQ. The CDR3 loop spans 17 amino acids. Combining the CDR3 with reference TRBV5-1 and TRBJ2-5 gives the whole variable domain KAGVTQTPRYLIKTRGQQVTLSCSPISGHRSVSWYQQTPGQGLQFLFEYFSETQRNKGNFPGRFSGRQFSNSRSEMNVSTLELGDSALYLCASSSIPPTSDGGTQYFGPGTRLLVL.

CDR3 sequence (DNA): TGTGCCAGCAGTTTATCATGGAGCTCCTACGAGCAGTACTTC. Translation gives CASSLSWSSYEQYF. The V and J genes are TRBV27 and TRBJ2-7; no reliable D call. Trimming removed 0 bases at V and 0 bases at J, with 6 bases between. CDR3 length: 14 residues. CDR1 and CDR2 (germline): MNHEY, SMNVEV (reference sequence).

The chain uses TRBV19 and TRBJ1-1; TRBD1 aligns across 8 bases. With 3 bases clipped from V and 11 bases from J, the junction kept 11 bases outside the gene matches. Looked up from germline, CDR1 is LNHDA and CDR2 is SQIVND (reference sequence). The CDR3 covers 14 residues. The CDR3 is CASSIPQGARDAFF. For the CDR3, the DNA is TGTGCCAGTAGTATTCCCCAGGGGGCGAGGGATGCTTTCTTT.

V gene TRBV7-2 combines with J gene TRBJ2-1; 7 nucleotides line up with TRBD2. The CDR3 has 15 amino acids. The germline CDR1 and CDR2 sequences are SGHTA and FQGNSA. Trimming took 5 bases from V and 6 from J; bases not matched to a gene: 10. CDR3 bases: TGTGCCAGCAGCCTGGGACTATCGGCCTCCAATGAGCAGTTCTTC. Its protein product is CASSLGLSASNEQFF.

This clone showed up just a few times. An end of the junction differs from the germline gene, which may be a read error. The chain carries TRBV2 and TRBJ1-5; tentatively, D is TRBD1 (5 bases). There are 15 residues in the CDR3. CDR1 and CDR2 from the germline V gene are SNHLY and FYNNEI. DNA for the CDR3: TGTGCCAGCAGGGAAGGGACCGAACAAGGTTTGCCCCAGCATTTT. Translation gives CASREGTEQGLPQHF.

The chain is built from TRBV11-2 and TRBJ1-2; 9 bases fit TRBD1. Germline V CDR1 and CDR2: SGHAT, FQNNGV. J lost 6 bases, V lost 5 bases, and 7 bases had no gene match. The CDR3 is made up of 14 amino acids. CDR3 coding DNA: TGTGCCAGCAGCCAAAGGCGGACAGGGGATGGCTACACCTTC. Its translation: CASSQRRTGDGYTF. Together with reference TRBV11-2 and TRBJ1-2, the CDR3 gives the full variable domain: EAGVAQSPRYKIIEKRQSVAFWCNPISGHATLYWYQQILGQGPKLLIQFQNNGVVDDSQLPKDRFSAERLKGVDSTLKIQPAKLEDSAVYLCASSQRRTGDGYTFGSGTRLTVV.

The J gene is TRBJ2-3, the V gene TRBV19; D possibly uses TRBD1 or TRBD2 (5 bases each). CDR3 length: 15 residues. Between the trimmed V and J ends, which lost 5 bases and 5 bases, there was a span of 17 bases. Germline loops: CDR1 LNHDA, CDR2 SQIVND (reference sequence). The CDR3 reads CASSLKRGARDTQYF. CDR3 DNA: TGTGCCAGTAGTCTTAAGAGAGGGGCTAGAGATACGCAGTATTTT.

CDR3: CASSAQAPGTGNYGYTF. The CDR3 nucleotides read TGTGCCAGCAGTGCACAAGCCCCCGGGACGGGAAACTATGGCTACACCTTC. V is TRBV6-1 and J is TRBJ1-2, with a weak D call TRBD1 (5 bases). This CDR3 contains 17 residues. V lost 4 bases to trimming and J lost 2 bases, with 20 bases between them. From germline, CDR1 is MNHNS and CDR2 SASEGT.

V gene TRBV15 combines with J gene TRBJ2-1, with TRBD2 matching 8 bases. From germline, CDR1 is LNHNV and CDR2 YYDKDF (reference sequence). The CDR3 has 19 amino acids. Trimming took 0 bases from V and 6 from J; bases not matched to a gene: 16. The DNA of the CDR3 is TGTGCCACCAGCAGAGATCTAAGTAGCGGGTGGGCGGGGGGCAATGAGCAGTTCTTC. Translation: CATSRDLSSGWAGGNEQFF.

The chain uses TRBV9 and TRBJ2-1, with TRBD2 matching over 12 bases. The CDR3 length is 16 residues. CDR1 is SGDLS, CDR2 YYNGEE, per germline. Germline trimming cut 4 bases from V and 2 bases from J; bases unmatched to any gene: 4. In nucleotides, the CDR3 is TGTGCCAGCAGCACCCTAGCGGGGGGGACCTACAATGAGCAGTTCTTC. Translating gives CASSTLAGGTYNEQFF. Full variable domain (remainder filled in from reference TRBV9 and TRBJ2-1): DSGVTQTPKHLITATGQRVTLRCSPRSGDLSVYWYQQSLDQGLQFLIQYYNGEERAKGNILERFSAQQFPDLHSELNLSSLELGDSALYFCASSTLAGGTYNEQFFGPGTRLTVL.

V and J are TRBV7-3 and TRBJ2-1, with D unclear. Per the germline V gene, CDR1 is SGHTA and CDR2 is FQGTGA. The CDR3 runs to 14 residues. Trimming cost V 5 bases and J 6 bases, with 14 bases left between them. The CDR3 DNA follows: TGTGCCAGCAGCCCTGCGTGGGGTTCCAATGAGCAGTTCTTC. Translated: CASSPAWGSNEQFF.

This chain joins TRBV5-1 and TRBJ2-1; TRBD1 aligns across 8 bases. V shed 1 base, J shed 9 bases, and the junction held 6 bases outside the gene matches. The CDR3 has 14 amino acids. Looked up from germline, CDR1 is SGHRS and CDR2 is YFSETQ. CDR3 DNA sequence: TGCGCCAGCAGCTTGAACAGGGGGGCGAGTGAGCAGTTCTTC. The encoded protein is CASSLNRGASEQFF.

The rearrangement links TRBV14 to TRBJ2-2; 12 bases are shared with TRBD2. The V gene end was trimmed by 1 base and the J gene end by 6 bases; junction bases not matched to a gene: 9. Germline CDR1 is SGHDN and CDR2 is FVKESK. The CDR3 runs to 18 residues. In DNA, the CDR3 is TGTGCCAGCAGCCAAGTTCCTAGCGGGGGGGCGAAGCCCGGGGAGCTGTTTTTT. Translation: CASSQVPSGGAKPGELFF. Together with reference TRBV14 and TRBJ2-2, the CDR3 gives the full variable domain: EAGVTQFPSHSVIEKGQTVTLRCDPISGHDNLYWYRRVMGKEIKFLLHFVKESKQDESGMPNNRFLAERTGGTYSTLKVQPAELEDSGVYFCASSQVPSGGAKPGELFFGEGSRLTVL.

This clone showed up just a few times. J is TRBJ1-4 and V is TRBV7-9, with D maybe TRBD1 (6 bases). V lost 2 bases and J lost 10, with 17 bases in between. CDR3 length: 15 residues. Per germline, CDR1 SEHNR and CDR2 FQNEAQ (reference sequence). CDR3 coding DNA: TGTGCCAGCAGCTTATTACAGGGAGGAGTTGGAAAACTGTTTTTT. Its protein product is CASSLLQGGVGKLFF. Variable domain in full (rest from reference TRBV7-9 and TRBJ1-4): DTGVSQNPRHKITKRGQNVTFRCDPISEHNRLYWYRQTLGQGPEFLTYFQNEAQLEKSRLLSDRFSAERPKGSFSTLEIQRTEQGDSAMYLCASSLLQGGVGKLFFGSGTQLSVL.

The V call is TRBV19, the J call TRBJ2-1; 7 bases match TRBD2. Germline values: CDR1 LNHDA, CDR2 SQIVND (reference sequence). Losses at the gene ends were 5 bases for V and 6 bases for J; bases not matched to a gene: 13. The CDR3 consists of 16 residues. The chain's CDR3 is CASSSRGGMGSNEQFF. The CDR3 nucleotides read TGTGCCAGTAGTTCCCGGGGAGGGATGGGTAGCAATGAGCAGTTCTTC.

This chain joins TRBV9 and TRBJ2-1, with 9 bases identical to TRBD2. V dropped 0 bases and J dropped 7; count of bases not matched to a gene: 11. The CDR3 spans 17 residues. Per the germline V gene, CDR1 is SGDLS and CDR2 is YYNGEE. This CDR3 reads CASSVDPAGGPKNEQFF. CDR3 DNA sequence: TGTGCCAGCAGCGTAGACCCCGCGGGGGGGCCTAAGAATGAGCAGTTCTTC.

This clone occurred a few times. The CDR3 sequence is CASSWRGDQPQHF. Written as DNA, the CDR3 is TGTGCCAGCAGCTGGAGGGGCGATCAGCCCCAGCATTTT. This chain links TRBV7-2 with TRBJ1-5, with D maybe TRBD1 (5 bases). Trimming took off 4 bases at V and 5 bases at J, with 9 bases between the two ends. From germline, CDR1 is SGHTA and CDR2 FQGNSA. The CDR3 contains 13 residues.

The chain links TRBV4-2 to TRBJ2-1; 8 nucleotides match TRBD1. After removal of 4 bases from V and 2 bases from J, the junction contained 7 bases not matched to a gene. The CDR3 has 16 amino acids. Germline V gene lookup returns CDR1 LGHNA and CDR2 YNFKEQ. CDR3 amino acids: CASSRAPGGPYNEQFF. The CDR3, as DNA: TGTGCCAGCAGCCGGGCCCCAGGGGGCCCCTACAATGAGCAGTTCTTC.

The CDR3 region has the DNA TGTGCCAGCAGCTTAAAGCTCACCAGCTCTGGAAACACCATATATTTT. Protein product: CASSLKLTSSGNTIYF. J is TRBJ1-3 and V is TRBV11-2; D is unclear. Germline V gene data show CDR1 as SGHAT and CDR2 as FQNNGV. V lost 2 bases and J 0 bases, leaving 11 bases between the germline ends. The CDR3 covers 16 residues. Drawing the rest from reference TRBV11-2 and TRBJ1-3, the complete variable domain is EAGVAQSPRYKIIEKRQSVAFWCNPISGHATLYWYQQILGQGPKLLIQFQNNGVVDDSQLPKDRFSAERLKGVDSTLKIQPAKLEDSAVYLCASSLKLTSSGNTIYFGEGSWLTVV.

This clone showed up just once. The gene calls are TRBV5-1 and TRBJ2-7; 12 bases agree with TRBD2. After removal of 0 bases from V and 3 bases from J, the junction contained 7 bases not matched to a gene. Germline CDR1 reads SGHRS; CDR2 reads YFSETQ. This CDR3 has 17 residues. The CDR3 nucleotides read TGCGCCAGCAGCTTGGCCTTTCTAGCGGGGGGGAACTACGAGCAGTACTTC. Residues: CASSLAFLAGGNYEQYF.

The J gene is TRBJ2-2, the V gene TRBV7-8; TRBD1 aligns across 7 bases. Unmatched junction bases numbered 11, after V lost 6 bases and J lost 4 bases. The CDR3 is 16 residues long. The germline V gene encodes CDR1 SGHVS and CDR2 FQNEAQ. The chain's CDR3 is CASSFTLQGPTGELFF. The CDR3 bases are TGTGCCAGCAGTTTCACGCTACAGGGGCCCACCGGGGAGCTGTTTTTT.